This is a list of T cell receptor beta chains from one sample in a study of CD8+ T cells in alopecia areata. Sequenced by immunoSEQ multiplex PCR; TCRdb stores in-frame clones only, minus some. The data contain about 200,000 clones, 56% of them singletons. The material sequenced was CD8+ T cells sorted from blood. The source is a human donor in good health. CDR3s include the opening cysteine and the closing phenylalanine or tryptophan. Each record gives: CDR3 protein, CDR3 DNA, V gene, clone size, J gene, D gene. A D gene is named only where the DNA matches it firmly. Clone size is shown for a subset of rows, as once, few, many or a class of expanded clone.

cdr3_aa: CASSLEKETQYF
cdr3_nt: TGTGCCAGCAGCTTAGAAAAAGAGACCCAGTACTTC
v_call: TRBV13
clone_size: many
j_call: TRBJ2-5
d_call: .

cdr3_aa: CSVGEAGGIYEQYF
cdr3_nt: TGCAGCGTTGGTGAAGCGGGGGGTATCTACGAGCAGTACTTC
v_call: TRBV29-1
clone_size: .
j_call: TRBJ2-7
d_call: TRBD2

cdr3_aa: CASSSDDTEAFF
cdr3_nt: TGCGCCAGCAGCTCAGACGACACTGAAGCTTTCTTT
v_call: TRBV5-1
clone_size: .
j_call: TRBJ1-1
d_call: .

cdr3_aa: CASAPGYLNTEAFF
cdr3_nt: TGTGCCAGCGCTCCCGGGTACCTGAACACTGAAGCTTTCTTT
v_call: TRBV7-9
clone_size: once
j_call: TRBJ1-1
d_call: .

cdr3_aa: CTSSQDGSGGHSSYEQYF
cdr3_nt: TGCACCAGCAGCCAAGATGGTAGCGGGGGCCATAGCTCCTACGAGCAGTACTTC
v_call: TRBV1
clone_size: .
j_call: TRBJ2-7
d_call: .

cdr3_aa: CASSRGTGVDEQYF
cdr3_nt: TGTGCCAGCAGTCGCGGGACAGGGGTGGACGAGCAGTACTTC
v_call: TRBV2
clone_size: few
j_call: TRBJ2-7
d_call: TRBD1

cdr3_aa: CASSQEWVLRETQYF
cdr3_nt: TGTGCCAGCAGCCAAGAGTGGGTCTTGAGGGAGACCCAGTACTTC
v_call: TRBV4-2
clone_size: .
j_call: TRBJ2-5
d_call: .

cdr3_aa: CASSPGLAVTGELFF
cdr3_nt: TGCGCCAGCAGCCCGGGACTAGCTGTGACCGGGGAGCTGTTTTTT
v_call: TRBV4-1
clone_size: .
j_call: TRBJ2-2
d_call: TRBD2

cdr3_aa: CASITGASGANVLTF
cdr3_nt: TGTGCCAGCATAACAGGGGCTTCTGGGGCCAACGTCCTGACTTTC
v_call: TRBV7-8
clone_size: .
j_call: TRBJ2-6
d_call: TRBD1

cdr3_aa: CASSVSSGGPDEQYF
cdr3_nt: TGTGCCAGCAGCGTCTCTAGCGGGGGGCCTGATGAGCAGTACTTC
v_call: TRBV7-6
clone_size: .
j_call: TRBJ2-5
d_call: TRBD2

cdr3_aa: CASSDWEETQYF
cdr3_nt: TGTGCCAGCAGTGATTGGGAGGAGACCCAGTACTTC
v_call: TRBV25-1
clone_size: .
j_call: TRBJ2-5
d_call: .

cdr3_aa: CASSVASGEETQYF
cdr3_nt: TGTGCCAGCAGTGTGGCTAGCGGGGAAGAGACCCAGTACTTC
v_call: TRBV2
clone_size: .
j_call: TRBJ2-5
d_call: TRBD2

cdr3_aa: CASSCKPGQGVRGYTF
cdr3_nt: TGTGCCAGCAGTTGTAAGCCGGGACAGGGGGTTCGTGGCTACACCTTC
v_call: TRBV27
clone_size: .
j_call: TRBJ1-2
d_call: TRBD1

cdr3_aa: CSGGLGVNEQYF
cdr3_nt: TGCAGCGGGGGACTGGGGGTTAACGAGCAGTACTTC
v_call: TRBV29-1
clone_size: .
j_call: TRBJ2-7
d_call: .

cdr3_aa: CASSITGGHTGELFF
cdr3_nt: TGCGCCAGCAGCATCACAGGGGGTCACACCGGGGAGCTGTTTTTT
v_call: TRBV5-1
clone_size: .
j_call: TRBJ2-2
d_call: TRBD1

cdr3_aa: CASSPRQGYEQYF
cdr3_nt: TGTGCCAGCAGCCCTAGACAGGGGTACGAGCAGTACTTC
v_call: TRBV7-9
clone_size: .
j_call: TRBJ2-7
d_call: TRBD1

cdr3_aa: CASSLGPARKVPPLHF
cdr3_nt: TGCGCCAGCAGCTTGGGACCGGCGAGAAAGGTTCCGCCCCTCCACTTT
v_call: TRBV5-1
clone_size: .
j_call: TRBJ1-6
d_call: .